This T cell receptor (beta chain) was captured in a study of blood T cell repertoires in COVID-19. Study summary: Samples representing acute and convalescent COVID-19 were sourced from the United States, Italy and Spain. PBMCs, B-cell-depleted T cells, or T cells provided the cDNA or gDNA that made up the material.

This clone was seen once. This CDR3 has 17 residues. Germline-derived CDR1 and CDR2 are MNHEY and SMNVEV (reference sequence). Deletions cut 4 bases from V and 2 bases from J, with 20 bases between. Authors' analysis steps: Scientists estimated how many nucleated cells there were by amplifying reference gene primers. Some clones are missing from TCRdb's copy, which holds only in-frame ones; the method was immunoSEQ multiplex PCR. V, J and clone size reflect that table, while D and trimming were determined from the DNA. The profile shows 60,000 or so clones, 76% of them singletons. The J gene is TRBJ1-2, the V gene TRBV27; D gene unclear. The sequencing sample was made of peripheral blood. This receptor was obtained from a woman between 50 and 59 years old with active or convalescent COVID-19. This CDR3 reads CASSSVSLEHWNYGYTF. The DNA for the CDR3 is TGTGCCAGCAGTTCCGTCTCCTTAGAGCACTGGAACTATGGCTACACCTTC.